What follows are 22 T cell receptor beta chains derived from one specimen sequenced in a study of vaccination and CD4 T cells after COVID-19. The Oncomine TCR Beta short-read assay was applied to DNA of cultured CD4+ T cells. MiXCR, applied by TCRdb to the PCR reads, yields one record per CDR3 protein. The sample lists about 15,000 distinct CDR3 sequences, approximately 50% occurring once. The treatment: approximately nine-day PBMC culture with coronavirus spike peptide pools or control peptides (ViraFEST assay). Their target antigens are unknown. The source was CD4+ T cells from blood, cultured in vitro, collected before SARS-CoV-2 vaccination. Receptor source: a human donor who had recovered from COVID-19.

The chain uses TRBV10-1 and TRBJ1-1; D not certain. V lost 4 bases and J lost 3, with 9 bases in between. The germline CDR1 and CDR2 sequences are WNHNN and SYGVQD (reference sequence). The CDR3 runs to 13 residues. This chain's CDR3 is CASSGSEDTEAFF. The CDR3 region has the DNA TGCGCCAGCAGTGGAAGTGAGGACACTGAAGCTTTCTTT.

This clonotype has only one observation. The chain recombines TRBV7-2 with TRBJ2-7; TRBD1 aligns across 7 bases. Germline V gene lookup returns CDR1 SGHTA and CDR2 FQGNSA. The J segment lost 4 bases and the V segment lost 5 bases, leaving 2 bases of the junction unmatched. The CDR3 is made up of 12 amino acids. The CDR3 spells CASSIQGYEQYF. The CDR3 DNA reads as TGTGCCAGCAGCATACAGGGGTACGAGCAGTACTTC.

This clonotype has only a few counts. The chain employs TRBV5-1 and TRBJ2-5, with D possibly being TRBD2 (6 bases). This CDR3 has 13 amino acids. With 2 bases removed from V and 5 bases from J, the gap between germline ends came to 10 bases. In germline, CDR1 is SGHRS, CDR2 YFSETQ. The CDR3, as DNA: TGCGCCAGCAGCTTCTGGGGGGTCGAGACCCAGTACTTC. Translating gives CASSFWGVETQYF.

The chain joins TRBV28 to TRBJ2-3, with a weak D call TRBD1 (5 bases). This CDR3 contains 14 residues. Between the trimmed V and J ends, which lost 7 bases and 0 bases, there was a span of 11 bases. The germline V gene encodes CDR1 MDHEN and CDR2 SYDVKM. The CDR3 reads CASKTGHSTDTQYF. The CDR3 region has the DNA TGTGCCAGCAAAACAGGACATAGCACAGATACGCAGTATTTT.

The chain couples TRBV20-1 to TRBJ2-3; 9 positions match TRBD2. This CDR3 has 15 amino acids. CDR1 DFQATT and CDR2 SNEGSKA come from the germline V gene (reference sequence). Losses at the gene ends were 3 bases for V and 2 bases for J; bases not matched to a gene: 6. As DNA, the CDR3 is TGCAGTGCTAGTACTAGCGGGCGAGCCACAGATACGCAGTATTTT. Protein sequence: CSASTSGRATDTQYF.

V usage is TRBV7-2 and J usage is TRBJ2-3; D gene uncertain. V was clipped by 5 bases and J by 0 bases, with 15 bases between them. This CDR3 spans 16 amino acids. The germline V gene has CDR1 SGHTA and CDR2 FQGNSA. The CDR3 DNA follows: TGTGCCAGCAGCCCACCGTCGGCCTGGAGCACAGATACGCAGTATTTT. Protein sequence: CASSPPSAWSTDTQYF.

This clonotype came up a few times. This rearrangement joins TRBV5-1 to TRBJ1-1; no firm D call. CDR1 is SGHRS and CDR2 is YFSETQ in the germline V gene. Trimming shortened V by 4 bases and J by 2 bases, and 9 bases separated the two germline ends. This CDR3 is 13 amino acids long. For the CDR3, the DNA is TGCGCCAGCAGCCGTGACGGTAACACTGAAGCTTTCTTT. Encoded protein: CASSRDGNTEAFF.

This clonotype occurred once. J is TRBJ1-1 and V is TRBV18; TRBD1 agrees at 12 bases. CDR3 size: 18 residues. Germline assignment: CDR1 KGHSH and CDR2 LQKENI. The ends lost 1 base at V and 6 bases at J; junction bases unmatched: 12. The chain's CDR3 is CASSPRGTGGANSAEAFF. The CDR3 nucleotides read TGTGCCAGCTCACCACGTGGGACAGGGGGCGCGAATTCCGCTGAAGCTTTCTTT. Full variable domain (remainder filled in from reference TRBV18 and TRBJ1-1): NAGVMQNPRHLVRRRGQEARLRCSPMKGHSHVYWYRQLPEEGLKFMVYLQKENIIDESGMPKERFSAEFPKEGPSILRIQQVVRGDSAAYFCASSPRGTGGANSAEAFFGQGTRLTVV.

The chain combines TRBV7-9 with TRBJ2-5; TRBD1 matches 7 bases. Germline CDR1 and CDR2: SEHNR and FQNEAQ (reference sequence). The junction had 8 bases not matched to a gene; V was cut back by 5 bases and J by 2 bases. This CDR3 is 15 amino acids long. Here the CDR3 reads CASSRLGQPQETQYF. The CDR3 coding sequence is TGTGCCAGCAGCCGGCTGGGACAGCCTCAAGAGACCCAGTACTTC.

This chain joins TRBV20-1 and TRBJ2-3; D uncertain. The germline V and J ends were trimmed by 2 bases and 1 base, with 7 bases remaining between them. Germline CDR1 is DFQATT and CDR2 is SNEGSKA (reference sequence). CDR3 length equals 13 residues. The CDR3 reads CSARLYGTDTQYF. The CDR3 DNA is TGCAGTGCTAGACTGTACGGCACAGATACGCAGTATTTT.

J is TRBJ2-7 and V is TRBV19; D call uncertain. V lost 6 bases, J lost 0 bases, and 9 bases lay in between. The CDR3 spans 13 residues. CDR1 and CDR2 (germline): LNHDA, SQIVND (reference sequence). DNA of the CDR3: TGTGCCAGTAGAAGGAAGGGCTCCTACGAGCAGTACTTC. As protein: CASRRKGSYEQYF.

V usage is TRBV28 and J usage is TRBJ1-6; maybe TRBD1 (6 bases). V lost 3 bases, J lost 6 bases, and 15 bases lay in between. The CDR3 is made up of 16 amino acids. Germline CDR1 and CDR2: MDHEN and SYDVKM. CDR3 nucleotides: TGTGCCAGCAGTTTCGGGGGGGGCGGACGTAATTCACCCCTCCACTTT. It translates to CASSFGGGGRNSPLHF.

This clonotype has a handful of counts. The rearrangement links TRBV7-2 to TRBJ2-5; 7 bases agree with TRBD1. V lost 4 bases, J lost 4 bases, and 3 bases stayed unmatched. The length of the CDR3 is 13 residues. Germline CDR1 is SGHTA and CDR2 is FQGNSA. CDR3 region: CASSSDRVETQYF. The CDR3, as DNA: TGTGCCAGCAGCTCCGACAGGGTAGAGACCCAGTACTTC.

The table lists this clonotype with a few counts. The V gene is TRBV6-1, the J gene TRBJ1-5, with a possible D match to TRBD1 (5 bases). Trimming removed 6 bases at V and 4 bases at J, with 10 bases between. This CDR3 has 13 amino acids. Germline CDR1 is MNHNS and CDR2 is SASEGT. CDR3 sequence (DNA): TGTGCCAGCAGGTGGGGCTTGAATCAGCCCCAGCATTTT. Encoded protein: CASRWGLNQPQHF.

This clonotype has more than one count but fewer than ten. This chain joins TRBV6-1 and TRBJ2-6, with D possibly being TRBD1 (6 bases). Trimming took 6 bases from V and 0 from J, leaving 18 bases between them. The CDR3 is 18 residues long. Germline values: CDR1 MNHNS, CDR2 SASEGT. In nucleotides, the CDR3 is TGTGCCAGCAGCCCTAGACCCGGGACATCCTCTGGGGCCAACGTCCTGACTTTC. This encodes CASSPRPGTSSGANVLTF.

The chain recombines TRBV7-9 with TRBJ2-3; D gene unclear. This CDR3 has 13 residues. From germline, CDR1 is SEHNR and CDR2 FQNEAQ (reference sequence). V was trimmed by 2 bases and J by 3 bases, leaving 6 bases between them. The chain's CDR3 is CASSLLGTDTQYF. DNA for the CDR3: TGTGCCAGCAGCTTATTGGGAACAGATACGCAGTATTTT.

This rearrangement joins TRBV19 to TRBJ2-1; no definite D call. Trimming stripped 1 base from V and 0 bases from J, with 10 bases between. This CDR3 is built from 16 residues. CDR1 is LNHDA and CDR2 is SQIVND in the germline V gene (reference sequence). The CDR3 spells CASSIGPLSSYNEQFF. CDR3 bases: TGTGCCAGTAGTATAGGTCCTTTGAGCTCCTACAATGAGCAGTTCTTC.

This chain links TRBV14 with TRBJ1-2; no firm D call. Trimming pared 1 base from V and 8 bases from J, leaving 11 bases between. The CDR3 loop spans 13 amino acids. Per the germline V gene, CDR1 is SGHDN and CDR2 is FVKESK. CDR3 in amino acids: CASSQGLPQGYTF. In nucleotides, the CDR3 is TGTGCCAGCAGCCAAGGTCTCCCTCAGGGCTACACCTTC.

V and J are TRBV19 and TRBJ2-5; 7 bases agree with TRBD1. The CDR3 runs to 13 residues. CDR1 is LNHDA, CDR2 SQIVND, per germline (reference sequence). With V trimmed by 10 bases and J by 4 bases, 9 bases remained unmatched. CDR3 DNA sequence: TGTGCCACCCAGGACAGGTCAACAGAGACCCAGTACTTC. Translating it yields CATQDRSTETQYF.

The CDR3 nucleotides read TGTGCCAGCAGCTTAACAGCCCTGAACACTGAAGCTTTCTTT. It specifies CASSLTALNTEAFF. This rearrangement joins TRBV7-3 to TRBJ1-1, with D unclear. V was trimmed by 0 bases and J by 0 bases, leaving 5 bases between them. The CDR3 has 14 residues. Germline CDR1 reads SGHTA; CDR2 reads FQGTGA.

V and J are TRBV12-3 or TRBV12-4 and TRBJ2-3, with D tentatively TRBD2 (6 bases). This CDR3 has 13 amino acids. The V end was cut by 10 bases, the J end by 4 bases, with 15 bases between. In nucleotides, the CDR3 is TGTGCCATTAACCGAGGGGAGGCAGATACGCAGTATTTT. It encodes CAINRGEADTQYF.

This CDR3 reads CASRRGGTGNTIYF. CDR3 in DNA: TGTGCCAGCAGGCGGGGGGGAACTGGAAACACCATATATTTT. J is TRBJ1-3 and V is TRBV25-1; the D gene is possibly TRBD1 (5 bases). The germline CDR1 and CDR2 sequences are MGHDK and SYGVNS. This CDR3 contains 14 residues. Trimming pared 6 bases from V and 2 bases from J, leaving 11 bases between.